The 2 T cell receptor beta chains listed next were all sequenced from one sample in a study of CXCR3-negative and CXCR3-positive naive CD8 T cells. UMI-labeled 5' RACE yielded the TRB cDNA libraries. TCRdb reprocessed the 5' RACE reads and reports one entry per CDR3 protein, with no DNA. This repertoire comprises about 66,000 distinct CDR3 sequences; its ten largest clones make up about 4.6%. Sequenced sample: naive CXCR3- CD8+ T cells from blood. The subset was: CD45RO-CCR7+CD27+CD95- naive CD8+ T cells lacking CXCR3 (TNR3-). These receptors came from a human donor in good health. Some clones in this sample may be carry-over from other donors' samples.

The rearrangement uses TRBV29-1 and TRBJ1-2; no DNA is available, so the TRBD1 call from TCRdb remains unchecked. This CDR3 contains 13 residues. CDR1 SQVTM and CDR2 ANQGSEA come from the germline V gene. This CDR3 reads CSADRVYNYGYTF.

The chain has TRBV6-5 and TRBJ2-5; TCRdb's assignment of TRBD1 cannot be checked, as there is no DNA. The length of the CDR3 is 18 residues. Germline V gene lookup returns CDR1 MNHEY and CDR2 SVGAGI. CDR3 amino acids: CASSSAPLATGSQETQYF.